This TCR beta chain was sequenced during a study of T cell responses to AZD1222 COVID-19 vaccine. Study-level background: Analysis merged second doses at about 4 or about 12 weeks. Overall study findings and caveats: Two doses of AZD1222 preceded a rise in Spike-specific TCR breadth and depth. Donors were chiefly white British, with a greater number of females, and clonal diversity was perhaps underestimated.

Comments on this clone: Its antigen is undetermined.

Sequenced by immunoSEQ multiplex PCR; TCRdb stores in-frame clones only, minus some. The data hold roughly 110,000 clones, with 91% observed a single time. Germline V CDR1 and CDR2: SEHNR, FQNEAQ (reference sequence). J was trimmed by 4 bases and V by 5 bases; bases with no gene match: 12. This CDR3 contains 16 residues. The V and J genes are TRBV7-9 and TRBJ2-5; TRBD2 matches 8 bases. The specimen comprised peripheral blood, sampled on day 0 of AZD1222 vaccination. This TCR was recovered from an adult in good health. The CDR3 DNA is TGTGCCAGCAGCCCCCAACCTGCGGGGGGAGGAGAGACCCAGTACTTC. Translated, it gives CASSPQPAGGGETQYF.